What follows are 11 T cell receptor beta chains derived from one specimen sequenced in a study of blood T cell repertoires in COVID-19. Clones were read by immunoSEQ multiplex PCR, and TCRdb kept only the in-frame ones, dropping some. The profile shows around 340,000 clones, roughly 86% of them singletons. Sequencing was done on a sample of PBMCs or T cells enriched from blood (not recorded which). The receptor source for this set is a woman in her 30s who had been exposed to COVID-19.

The rearrangement links TRBV19 to TRBJ2-2, with D perhaps TRBD2 (5 bases). The germline V gene has CDR1 LNHDA and CDR2 SQIVND (reference sequence). Trimming left V 8 bases short and J 2 bases short, with 9 bases between. The CDR3 is 13 amino acids. This CDR3 reads CASERSNTGELFF. The CDR3, as DNA: TGTGCCAGTGAGCGGTCCAACACCGGGGAGCTGTTTTTT.

This chain links TRBV6-5 with TRBJ1-2; 8 bases match TRBD1. V shed 7 bases and J 3 bases; nucleotides not matched to a gene: 4. The CDR3 is 13 amino acids. CDR1 and CDR2 (germline): MNHEY, SVGAGI. The CDR3 sequence: CASNSDRDYGYTF. The CDR3 DNA reads TGTGCCAGCAACTCGGACAGGGACTATGGCTACACCTTC.

The rearrangement uses TRBV7-8 and TRBJ1-5; D ambiguous. The CDR3 consists of 17 residues. In germline, CDR1 is SGHVS, CDR2 FQNEAQ. Trimming stripped 0 bases from V and 6 bases from J, with 18 bases between. The CDR3: CASSLATKAGVGQPQHF. Here the CDR3 DNA reads TGTGCCAGCAGCTTAGCGACCAAGGCGGGCGTAGGTCAGCCCCAGCATTTT.

The chain employs TRBV5-5 and TRBJ1-1; D remains ambiguous. The germline V gene has CDR1 SGHKS and CDR2 YYEKEE (reference sequence). The V end was cut by 4 bases, the J end by 3 bases, with 19 bases between. CDR3 length: 16 amino acids. This CDR3 reads CASSLGWRAVDTEAFF. Written as DNA, the CDR3 is TGTGCCAGCAGCCTTGGGTGGCGGGCGGTGGACACTGAAGCTTTCTTT.

The chain recombines TRBV11-2 with TRBJ2-3; 7 nucleotides match TRBD2. Germline trimming cut 5 bases from V and 3 bases from J; bases unmatched to any gene: 8. The CDR3 is 15 amino acids. Germline V gene lookup returns CDR1 SGHAT and CDR2 FQNNGV. The DNA of the CDR3 is TGTGCCAGCAGCCTATGGGCTAGCGGAACAGATACGCAGTATTTT. Encoded protein: CASSLWASGTDTQYF.

The chain has TRBV14 and TRBJ1-4; 8 bases agree with TRBD1. Trimming removed 4 bases from V and 6 bases from J; junction bases left unmatched: 7. The germline V gene encodes CDR1 SGHDN and CDR2 FVKESK. This CDR3 contains 15 residues. CDR3 residues: CASSPSQGAYEKLFF. Here the CDR3 DNA reads TGTGCCAGCAGCCCTTCGCAGGGGGCTTATGAAAAACTGTTTTTT.

This chain uses TRBV9 with TRBJ2-6, with D possibly being TRBD2 (5 bases). V was pared by 0 bases and J by 0 bases, with 7 bases between. This CDR3 is built from 16 residues. The germline V gene encodes CDR1 SGDLS and CDR2 YYNGEE. CDR3 in amino acids: CASSVDLASGANVLTF. The CDR3 bases are TGTGCCAGCAGCGTAGACCTAGCCTCTGGGGCCAACGTCCTGACTTTC.

V is TRBV18 and J is TRBJ1-1; D call uncertain. Germline V CDR1 and CDR2: KGHSH, LQKENI. The CDR3 has 15 residues. The V end was cut by 2 bases, the J end by 0 bases, with 10 bases between. For the CDR3, the DNA is TGTGCCAGCTCACCAGCATCTATTATGAACACTGAAGCTTTCTTT. It codes for CASSPASIMNTEAFF.

The chain has TRBV4-1 and TRBJ1-1; unclear D gene. The CDR3 is 15 amino acids. Germline V gives CDR1 MGHRA, CDR2 YSYEKL. V was cut by 1 base and J by 3 bases, with 12 bases left in between. CDR3 loop: CASSQGYGEDTEAFF. Here the CDR3 DNA reads TGCGCCAGCAGCCAAGGGTACGGGGAGGACACTGAAGCTTTCTTT.

The chain couples TRBV28 to TRBJ2-7, with TRBD1 as a possible D gene (5 bases). The germline V and J ends were trimmed by 1 base and 1 base, with 11 bases remaining between them. There are 15 residues in the CDR3. Germline V gives CDR1 MDHEN, CDR2 SYDVKM. The CDR3 loop is CASSLLRQGSYEQYF. For the CDR3, the DNA is TGTGCCAGCAGTTTATTGAGGCAGGGATCCTACGAGCAGTACTTC.

V usage is TRBV19 and J usage is TRBJ1-5, with TRBD1 identical over 7 bases. CDR3 length equals 17 residues. Trimming took 0 bases from V and 0 from J; bases not matched to a gene: 5. CDR1 and CDR2 from the germline V gene are LNHDA and SQIVND (reference sequence). The CDR3 is CASSIDLGTVSNQPQHF. CDR3 DNA: TGTGCCAGTAGTATAGATCTCGGGACAGTTAGCAATCAGCCCCAGCATTTT.